This is a list of T cell receptor beta chains from one sample in a study of CD8 T cells in Susac syndrome. TCRdb independently ran MiXCR on the immunoSEQ multiplex PCR reads; one entry per CDR3 protein. The repertoire holds around 130,000 distinct CDR3 sequences, with more than 75% as singletons. Sequenced input: CD8+ T cells from PBMCs. These receptors originate from a human donor with multiple sclerosis. Both conserved end residues are part of each CDR3. A D gene is named only where the DNA matches it firmly. Clone sizes are given selectively: once, few, many, or a class where the clone is expanded.

NA NA TRBJ2-1 TRBV19 CASGWFQDSYNEQFF TGTGCCAGTGGGTGGTTCCAGGACTCCTACAATGAGCAGTTCTTC
NA NA TRBJ2-7 TRBV5-1 CASSLGSGEQYF TGCGCCAGCAGCTTGGGGTCGGGCGAGCAGTACTTC
once NA TRBJ2-1 TRBV27 CASSLRGRGNEQFF TGTGCCAGCAGTTTAAGGGGGAGAGGCAATGAGCAGTTCTTC
once NA TRBJ2-3 TRBV10-2 CASSLGGATDTQYF TGCGCCAGCAGTCTAGGTGGGGCCACAGATACGCAGTATTTT
NA NA TRBJ2-3 TRBV6-2/TRBV6-3 CASSNSLATDTQYF TGTGCCAGCAGTAACTCCTTAGCAACAGATACGCAGTATTTT
NA TRBD2 TRBJ2-3 TRBV11-2 CASSLAPSGRDTQYF TGTGCCAGCAGCTTAGCCCCTAGCGGGAGGGATACGCAGTATTTT
NA NA TRBJ2-5 TRBV20-1 CSAPRPRPDQETQYF TGCAGTGCTCCGCGCCCCCGGCCCGACCAAGAGACCCAGTACTTC
once NA TRBJ2-1 TRBV30 CAGTWGDSSYNEQFF TGTGCCGGGACTTGGGGGGATAGCTCCTACAATGAGCAGTTCTTC
NA TRBD1 TRBJ1-1 TRBV29-1 CSAVLGQGAPIGQAFF TGCAGCGCGGTCCTTGGACAGGGGGCTCCTATAGGTCAAGCTTTCTTT
NA NA TRBJ1-3 TRBV4-3 CASSQDSSGINRNTIYF TGCGCCAGCAGCCAAGACAGTAGTGGAATAAATCGAAACACCATATATTTT
NA NA TRBJ2-1 TRBV11-2 CASSLLVNEQFF TGTGCCAGCAGCTTATTGGTCAATGAGCAGTTCTTC
NA TRBD1 TRBJ2-5 TRBV20-1 CSATPYRGREETQYF TGCAGTGCCACCCCCTACAGGGGGCGTGAAGAGACCCAGTACTTC
NA NA TRBJ2-3 TRBV4-1 CASSQEGVGSGGDTQYF TGCGCCAGCAGCCAAGAGGGGGTCGGGTCAGGTGGAGATACGCAGTATTTT
once TRBD2 TRBJ2-5 TRBV12-3/TRBV12-4 CASSFQREGSETQYF TGTGCCAGCAGTTTTCAGCGGGAGGGGTCAGAGACCCAGTACTTC
NA NA TRBJ1-2 TRBV7-8 CASSLDYGNTHGYTF TGTGCCAGCAGCTTAGATTACGGGAACACCCATGGCTACACCTTC
NA NA TRBJ2-7 TRBV7-9 CASSRPGAPYEQYF TGTGCCAGCAGCCGGCCGGGAGCCCCTTACGAGCAGTACTTC
NA NA TRBJ2-2 TRBV19 CASTWGGGPGNTGELFF TGTGCCAGTACCTGGGGCGGGGGCCCAGGGAACACCGGGGAGCTGTTTTTT
NA TRBD1 TRBJ1-5 TRBV5-6 CASSNSPGQGDQPQHF TGTGCCAGCAGCAATTCTCCGGGACAGGGAGATCAGCCCCAGCATTTT
once TRBD1 TRBJ1-5 TRBV19 CASTRTGGRSQPQHF TGTGCCAGTACCAGGACAGGGGGAAGGAGTCAGCCCCAGCATTTT
once NA TRBJ2-2 TRBV12-3/TRBV12-4 CASSLVGTRGTGELFF TGTGCCAGCAGTTTAGTGGGTACTAGGGGAACCGGGGAGCTGTTTTTT
few NA TRBJ1-1 TRBV4-1 CASSQESAGNTEAFF TGCGCCAGCAGCCAAGAGTCAGCAGGGAACACTGAAGCTTTCTTT
once NA TRBJ1-2 TRBV12-3/TRBV12-4 CASSFGQASYGYTF TGTGCCAGCAGTTTTGGTCAGGCCAGCTATGGCTACACCTTC
NA NA TRBJ2-7 TRBV20-1 CSARDGERVAYEQYF TGCAGTGCTAGAGATGGGGAAAGGGTGGCCTACGAGCAGTACTTC
NA NA TRBJ2-7 TRBV6-5 CASSYQGLSYEQYF TGTGCCAGCAGTTACCAGGGACTCTCCTACGAGCAGTACTTC
NA TRBD1 TRBJ1-1 TRBV27 CASGPGTGFTEAFF TGTGCCAGCGGGCCCGGGACAGGGTTCACTGAAGCTTTCTTT
NA NA TRBJ2-7 TRBV5-1 CASSTSDSLSYEQYF TGCGCCAGCAGCACCTCGGACAGTTTGTCCTACGAGCAGTACTTC
NA NA TRBJ1-2 TRBV11-2 CASSPHRGNYGYTF TGTGCCAGCAGCCCACATAGGGGGAACTATGGCTACACCTTC
NA TRBD1 TRBJ2-7 TRBV29-1 CSVEELSGTGKSYEQYF TGCAGCGTTGAAGAGTTATCCGGGACAGGGAAGTCCTACGAGCAGTACTTC
few TRBD2 TRBJ2-7 TRBV27 CASSPGLAGLTPYEQYF TGTGCCAGCAGTCCCGGACTAGCGGGTTTGACTCCCTACGAGCAGTACTTC
NA NA TRBJ1-1 TRBV13 CASSFAGHKNTEAFF TGTGCCAGCAGCTTTGCGGGACACAAAAACACTGAAGCTTTCTTT
once NA TRBJ1-2 TRBV7-9 CASSSVLDTSYGYTF TGTGCCAGCAGCTCCGTATTGGACACCAGCTATGGCTACACCTTC
NA NA TRBJ1-1 TRBV27 CATREGGTEAFF TGTGCCACCAGAGAGGGGGGCACTGAAGCTTTCTTT
NA NA TRBJ1-4 TRBV27 CASSPGTLEKLFF TGTGCCAGCAGTCCCGGGACATTGGAAAAACTGTTTTTT
NA TRBD2 TRBJ2-7 TRBV4-1 CASSQEAASGSFSYEQYF TGCGCCAGCAGCCAGGAAGCGGCCAGCGGGAGCTTTTCCTACGAGCAGTACTTC
once NA TRBJ2-3 TRBV18 CASSRYGPTDTQYF TGTGCCAGCTCACGTTACGGACCTACAGATACGCAGTATTTT
NA NA TRBJ2-3 TRBV20-1 CSARALLSTDTQYF TGCAGTGCTAGAGCCTTACTTAGCACAGATACGCAGTATTTT
NA NA TRBJ2-1 TRBV7-2 CASSLEEQGRGHEFF TGTGCCAGCAGCTTAGAAGAACAGGGTAGGGGCCATGAGTTCTTC
NA TRBD1 TRBJ1-1 TRBV7-9 CASRPAPTGGYTEAFF TGTGCCAGCAGGCCAGCTCCAACAGGGGGCTACACTGAAGCTTTCTTT
once TRBD2 TRBJ2-5 TRBV7-6 CASSLNLGLAISGTQYF TGTGCCAGCAGCTTAAACTTGGGACTAGCGATCTCGGGGACCCAGTACTTC
NA NA TRBJ1-2 TRBV29-1 CSVVDRDAYGYTF TGCAGCGTGGTAGACAGAGACGCCTATGGCTACACCTTC
NA TRBD2 TRBJ2-3 TRBV13 CASSLNSGGEYDTQYF TGTGCCAGCAGCTTGAATAGCGGGGGGGAGTATGATACGCAGTATTTT
NA NA TRBJ2-7 TRBV28 CASSPRGDYEQYF TGTGCCAGCAGCCCTAGGGGCGACTACGAGCAGTACTTC
once TRBD2 TRBJ2-7 TRBV7-9 CASSLGLAGVEQYF TGTGCCAGCAGCTTGGGGCTAGCGGGAGTAGAGCAGTACTTC
NA NA TRBJ2-7 TRBV30 CAWSVGGDSYEQYF TGTGCCTGGAGTGTTGGCGGGGACTCCTACGAGCAGTACTTC
NA NA TRBJ2-4 TRBV5-6 CASSPGGNIQYF TGTGCCAGCAGCCCCGGAGGAAACATTCAGTACTTC
NA NA TRBJ2-1 TRBV5-6 CASSGDRSYNEQFF TGTGCCAGCAGCGGGGATAGGTCCTACAATGAGCAGTTCTTC
NA NA TRBJ2-7 TRBV20-1 CSARSRVGGEQYF TGCAGTGCTAGAAGCCGCGTCGGAGGGGAGCAGTACTTC
NA TRBD2 TRBJ2-7 TRBV27 CASSSLAAYEQYF TGTGCCAGCAGTTCACTAGCGGCCTACGAGCAGTACTTC